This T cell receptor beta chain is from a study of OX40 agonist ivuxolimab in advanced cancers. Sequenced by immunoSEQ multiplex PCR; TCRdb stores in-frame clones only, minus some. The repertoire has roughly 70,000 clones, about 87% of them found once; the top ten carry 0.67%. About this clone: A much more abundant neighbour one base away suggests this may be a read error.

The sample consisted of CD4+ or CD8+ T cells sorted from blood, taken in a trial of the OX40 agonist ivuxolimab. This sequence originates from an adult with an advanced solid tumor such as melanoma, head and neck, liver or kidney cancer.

The CDR3 here is CASSLVWDGPYGYTF. CDR3 DNA sequence: TGTGCCAGCAGCTTGGTCTGGGACGGACCTTATGGCTACACCTTC. The chain uses TRBV5-6 and TRBJ1-2; D is possibly TRBD1 (5 bases). Trimming pared 0 bases from V and 5 bases from J, leaving 14 bases between. Germline loops: CDR1 SGHDT, CDR2 YYEEEE. CDR3 length: 15 amino acids.